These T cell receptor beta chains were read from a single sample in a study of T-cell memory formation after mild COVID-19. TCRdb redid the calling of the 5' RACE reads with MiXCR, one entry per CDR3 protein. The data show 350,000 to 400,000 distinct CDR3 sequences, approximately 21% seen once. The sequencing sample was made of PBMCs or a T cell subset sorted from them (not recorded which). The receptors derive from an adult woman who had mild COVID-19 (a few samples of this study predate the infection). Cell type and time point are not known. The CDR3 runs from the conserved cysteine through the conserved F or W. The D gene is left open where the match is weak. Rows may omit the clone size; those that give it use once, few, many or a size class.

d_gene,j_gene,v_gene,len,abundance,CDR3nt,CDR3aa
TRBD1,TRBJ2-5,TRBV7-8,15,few,TGTGCCAGCAGCGGGTTGACAGGGGGCATCAAGACCCAGTACTTC,CASSGLTGGIKTQYF
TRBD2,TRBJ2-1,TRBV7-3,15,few,TGTGCCAGCAGCTTACTGGGGACTAGGACCAATGAGCAGTTCTTC,CASSLLGTRTNEQFF
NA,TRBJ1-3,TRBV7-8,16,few,TGTGCCAGCAGCTTAGATTCGCGTGTTCGGTTCAACACCATATATTTT,CASSLDSRVRFNTIYF
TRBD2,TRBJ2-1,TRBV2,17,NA,TGTGCCAGCAGTGAGTTTGAGCTAGCGGGGGGCGTGGATGAGCAGTTCTTC,CASSEFELAGGVDEQFF
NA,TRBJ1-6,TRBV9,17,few,TGTGCCAGCAGCGGGGAAACAGGGAGCTCCTATAATTCACCCCTCCACTTT,CASSGETGSSYNSPLHF
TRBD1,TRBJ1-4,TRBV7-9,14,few,TGTGCCAGCGGACCGACAGGGGGCTTTGAAAAACTGTTTTTT,CASGPTGGFEKLFF
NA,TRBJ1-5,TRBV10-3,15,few,TGTGCCATCAGTGAGGAAGGGAATAGCAATCAGCCCCAGCATTTT,CAISEEGNSNQPQHF
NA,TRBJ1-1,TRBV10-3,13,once,TGTGCCATCAGTGGGCAGGTTGACACTGAAGCTTTCTTT,CAISGQVDTEAFF
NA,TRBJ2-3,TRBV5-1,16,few,TGCGCCAGCAGCCCCCCCCGGGACCAGAACACAGATACGCAGTATTTT,CASSPPRDQNTDTQYF
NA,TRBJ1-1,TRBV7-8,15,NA,TGTGCCAGCAGCTTAGAGAGGGGGGTTTTCACTGAAGCTTTCTTT,CASSLERGVFTEAFF